This T cell receptor beta chain was sequenced during a study of blood T cell repertoires in COVID-19. About the study: T cells, B-cell-depleted T cells, or PBMCs supplied cDNA or gDNA.

Germline V lookup: CDR1 MNHEY, CDR2 SVGAGI. The CDR3 runs 14 residues. V gave up 7 bases and J gave up 11 bases, with 20 bases separating them. Measured with immunoSEQ multiplex PCR; TCRdb has only the in-frame clones, and not every one. The sample has 20,000 to 25,000 clones; 75% to 90% are singletons. Source material: peripheral blood. The sequence derives from a woman in her 70s with active COVID-19. The J gene is TRBJ1-4, the V gene TRBV6-5; D remains unclear. This chain's CDR3 is CASKSPNGKWKLFF. CDR3 nucleotides: TGTGCCAGCAAATCTCCAAACGGTAAGTGGAAACTGTTTTTT.